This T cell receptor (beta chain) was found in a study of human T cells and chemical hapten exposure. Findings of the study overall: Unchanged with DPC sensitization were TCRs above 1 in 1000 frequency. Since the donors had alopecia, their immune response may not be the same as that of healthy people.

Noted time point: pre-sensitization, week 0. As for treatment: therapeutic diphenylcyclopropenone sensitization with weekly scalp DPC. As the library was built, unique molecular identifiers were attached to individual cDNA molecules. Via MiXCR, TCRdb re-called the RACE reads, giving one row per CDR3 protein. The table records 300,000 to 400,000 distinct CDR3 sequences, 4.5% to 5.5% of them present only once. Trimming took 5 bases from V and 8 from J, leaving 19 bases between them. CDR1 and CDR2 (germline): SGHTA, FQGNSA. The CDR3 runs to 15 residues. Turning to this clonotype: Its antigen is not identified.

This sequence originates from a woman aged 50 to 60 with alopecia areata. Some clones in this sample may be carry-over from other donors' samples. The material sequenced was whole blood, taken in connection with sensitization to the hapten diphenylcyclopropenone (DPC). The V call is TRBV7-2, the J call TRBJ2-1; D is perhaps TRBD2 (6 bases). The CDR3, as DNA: TGTGCCAGCAGCCCTGGACTATTCGGGTCAGATGAGCAGTTCTTC. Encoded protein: CASSPGLFGSDEQFF.